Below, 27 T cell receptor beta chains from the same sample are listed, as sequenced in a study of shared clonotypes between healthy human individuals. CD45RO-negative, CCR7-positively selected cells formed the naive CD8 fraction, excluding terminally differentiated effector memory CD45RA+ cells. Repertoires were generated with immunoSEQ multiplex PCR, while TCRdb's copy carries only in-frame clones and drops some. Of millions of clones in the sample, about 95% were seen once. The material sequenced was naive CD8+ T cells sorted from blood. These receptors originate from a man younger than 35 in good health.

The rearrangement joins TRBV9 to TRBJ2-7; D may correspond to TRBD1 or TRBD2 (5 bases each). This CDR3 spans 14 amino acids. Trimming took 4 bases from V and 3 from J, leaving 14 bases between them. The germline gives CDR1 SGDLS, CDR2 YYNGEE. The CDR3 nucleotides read TGTGCCAGCAGCTCGGGTGGGGGTTACTACGAGCAGTACTTC. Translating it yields CASSSGGGYYEQYF.

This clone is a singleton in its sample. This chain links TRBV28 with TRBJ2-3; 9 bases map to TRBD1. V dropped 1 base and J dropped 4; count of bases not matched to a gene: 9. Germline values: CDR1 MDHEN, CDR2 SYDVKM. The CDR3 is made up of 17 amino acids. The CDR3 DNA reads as TGTGCCAGCAGTTTATATCCAGGGACAGGGAGGTCAGATACGCAGTATTTT. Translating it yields CASSLYPGTGRSDTQYF.

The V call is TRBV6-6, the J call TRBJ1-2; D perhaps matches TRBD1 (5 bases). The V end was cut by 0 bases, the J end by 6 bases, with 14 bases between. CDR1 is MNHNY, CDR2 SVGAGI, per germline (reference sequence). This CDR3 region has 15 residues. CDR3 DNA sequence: TGTGCCAGCAGTTACTCCGTAGGCAGGGAAAATGGCTACACCTTC. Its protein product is CASSYSVGRENGYTF.

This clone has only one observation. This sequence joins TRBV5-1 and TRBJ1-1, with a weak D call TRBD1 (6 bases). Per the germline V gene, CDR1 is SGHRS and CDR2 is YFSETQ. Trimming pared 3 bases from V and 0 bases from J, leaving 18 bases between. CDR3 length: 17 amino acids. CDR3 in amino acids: CASSSGEGGYLNTEAFF. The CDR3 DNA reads TGCGCCAGCAGCTCAGGGGAAGGGGGATATTTGAACACTGAAGCTTTCTTT.

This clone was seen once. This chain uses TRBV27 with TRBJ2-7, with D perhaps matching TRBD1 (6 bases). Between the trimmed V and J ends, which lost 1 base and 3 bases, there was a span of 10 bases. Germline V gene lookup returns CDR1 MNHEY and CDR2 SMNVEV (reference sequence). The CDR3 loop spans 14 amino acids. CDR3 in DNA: TGTGCCAGCAGTTTATGGGGACATAGCTACGAGCAGTACTTC. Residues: CASSLWGHSYEQYF.

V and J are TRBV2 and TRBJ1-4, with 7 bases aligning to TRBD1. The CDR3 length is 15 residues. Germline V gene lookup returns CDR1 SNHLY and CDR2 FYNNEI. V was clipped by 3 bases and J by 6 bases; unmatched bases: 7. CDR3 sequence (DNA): TGTGCCAGCAGTGACAGACAGGGAGAGTATGAAAAACTGTTTTTT. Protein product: CASSDRQGEYEKLFF.

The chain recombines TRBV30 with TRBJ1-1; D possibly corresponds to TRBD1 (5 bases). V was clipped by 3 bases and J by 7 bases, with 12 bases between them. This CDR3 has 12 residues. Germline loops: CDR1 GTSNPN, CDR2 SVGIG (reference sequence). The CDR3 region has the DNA TGTGCCTGGAGCTCAGGGTGGAATGAAGCTTTCTTT. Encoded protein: CAWSSGWNEAFF. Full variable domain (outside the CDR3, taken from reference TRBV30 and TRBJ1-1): SQTIHQWPATLVQPVGSPLSLECTVEGTSNPNLYWYRQAAGRGLQLLFYSVGIGQISSEVPQNLSASRPQDRQFILSSKKLLLSDSGFYLCAWSSGWNEAFFGQGTRLTVV.

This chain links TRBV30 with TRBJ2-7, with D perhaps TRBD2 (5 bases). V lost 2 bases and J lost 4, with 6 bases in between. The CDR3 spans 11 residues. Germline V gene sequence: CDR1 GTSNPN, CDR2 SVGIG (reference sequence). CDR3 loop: CAWSREYEQYF. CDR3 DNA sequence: TGTGCCTGGAGTAGGGAGTACGAGCAGTACTTC.

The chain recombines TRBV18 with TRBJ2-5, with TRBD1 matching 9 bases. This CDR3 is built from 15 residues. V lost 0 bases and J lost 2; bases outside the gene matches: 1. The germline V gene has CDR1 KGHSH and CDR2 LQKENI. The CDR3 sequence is CASSPPDRGQETQYF. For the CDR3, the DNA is TGTGCCAGCTCACCACCGGACAGGGGACAAGAGACCCAGTACTTC.

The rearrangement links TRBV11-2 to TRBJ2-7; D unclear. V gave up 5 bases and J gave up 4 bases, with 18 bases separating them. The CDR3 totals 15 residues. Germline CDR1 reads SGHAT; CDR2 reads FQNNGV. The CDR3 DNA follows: TGTGCCAGCAGCCCGATCAACACGGACCCATACGAGCAGTACTTC. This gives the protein CASSPINTDPYEQYF.

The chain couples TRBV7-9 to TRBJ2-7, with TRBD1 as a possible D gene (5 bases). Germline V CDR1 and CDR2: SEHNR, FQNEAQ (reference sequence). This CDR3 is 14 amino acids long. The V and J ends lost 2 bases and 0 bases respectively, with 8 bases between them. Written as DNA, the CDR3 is TGTGCCAGCAGCTTAACAGGATTCTCCTACGAGCAGTACTTC. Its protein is CASSLTGFSYEQYF.

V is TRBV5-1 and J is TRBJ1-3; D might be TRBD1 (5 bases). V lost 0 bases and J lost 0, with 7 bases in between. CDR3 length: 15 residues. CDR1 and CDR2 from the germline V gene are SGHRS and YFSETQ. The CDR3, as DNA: TGCGCCAGCAGCTTGGACGACAGCTCTGGAAACACCATATATTTT. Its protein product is CASSLDDSSGNTIYF.

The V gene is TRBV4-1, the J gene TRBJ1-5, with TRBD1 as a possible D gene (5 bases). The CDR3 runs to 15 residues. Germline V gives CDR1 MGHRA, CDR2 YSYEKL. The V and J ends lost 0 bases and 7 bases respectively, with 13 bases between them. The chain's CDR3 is CASSQDGGFGQPQHF. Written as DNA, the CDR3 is TGCGCCAGCAGCCAAGATGGGGGGTTCGGCCAGCCCCAGCATTTT.

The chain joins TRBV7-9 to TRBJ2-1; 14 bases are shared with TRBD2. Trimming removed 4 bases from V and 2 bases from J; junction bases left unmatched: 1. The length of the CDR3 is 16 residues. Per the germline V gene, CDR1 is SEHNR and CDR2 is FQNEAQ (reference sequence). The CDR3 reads CASSSTSGRAYNEQFF. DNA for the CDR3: TGTGCCAGCAGCTCGACTAGCGGGAGGGCCTACAATGAGCAGTTCTTC.

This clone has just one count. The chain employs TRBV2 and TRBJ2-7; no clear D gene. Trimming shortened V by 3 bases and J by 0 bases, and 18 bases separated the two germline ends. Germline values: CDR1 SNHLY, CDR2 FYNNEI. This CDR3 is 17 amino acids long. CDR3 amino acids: CASSESIQATSSYEQYF. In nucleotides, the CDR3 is TGTGCCAGCAGTGAGAGCATCCAGGCGACCAGCTCCTACGAGCAGTACTTC.

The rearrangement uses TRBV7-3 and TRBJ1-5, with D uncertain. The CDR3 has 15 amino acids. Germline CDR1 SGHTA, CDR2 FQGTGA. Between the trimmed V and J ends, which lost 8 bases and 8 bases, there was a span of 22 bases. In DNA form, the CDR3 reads TGTGCCAGCCAACACCGGGCCGGCAGTCGGGAGCCCCAGCATTTT. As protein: CASQHRAGSREPQHF.

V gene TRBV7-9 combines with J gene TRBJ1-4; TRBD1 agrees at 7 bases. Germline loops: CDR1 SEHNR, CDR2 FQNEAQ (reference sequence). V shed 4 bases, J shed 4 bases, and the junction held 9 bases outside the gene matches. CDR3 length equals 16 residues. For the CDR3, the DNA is TGTGCCAGCAGCTCCTCGGAAGGGGGCTTTAATGAAAAACTGTTTTTT. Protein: CASSSSEGGFNEKLFF.

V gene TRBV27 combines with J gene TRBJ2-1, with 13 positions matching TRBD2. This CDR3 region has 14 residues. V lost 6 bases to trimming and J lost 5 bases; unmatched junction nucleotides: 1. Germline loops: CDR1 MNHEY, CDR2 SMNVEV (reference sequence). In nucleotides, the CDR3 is TGTGCCAGCAGACTAGCGGGAGGGGACAATGAGCAGTTCTTC. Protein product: CASRLAGGDNEQFF.

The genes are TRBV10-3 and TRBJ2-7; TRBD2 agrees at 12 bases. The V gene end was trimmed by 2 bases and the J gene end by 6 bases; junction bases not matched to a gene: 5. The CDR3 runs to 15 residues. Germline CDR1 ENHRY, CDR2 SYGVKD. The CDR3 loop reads CAISEASGGASEQYF. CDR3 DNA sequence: TGTGCCATCAGTGAGGCTAGCGGGGGGGCTTCCGAGCAGTACTTC.

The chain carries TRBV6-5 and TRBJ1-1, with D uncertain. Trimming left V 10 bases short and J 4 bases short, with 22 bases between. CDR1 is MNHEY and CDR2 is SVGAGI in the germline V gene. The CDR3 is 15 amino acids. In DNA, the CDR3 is TGTGCCACTACCTCGATTAGGGTATATGGCACTGAAGCTTTCTTT. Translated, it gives CATTSIRVYGTEAFF.

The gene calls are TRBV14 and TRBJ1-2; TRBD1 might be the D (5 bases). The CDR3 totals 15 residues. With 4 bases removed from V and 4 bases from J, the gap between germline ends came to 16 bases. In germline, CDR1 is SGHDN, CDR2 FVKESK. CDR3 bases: TGTGCCAGCAGCCCCGTTGAGGTCGGGGGCTATGGCTACACCTTC. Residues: CASSPVEVGGYGYTF.

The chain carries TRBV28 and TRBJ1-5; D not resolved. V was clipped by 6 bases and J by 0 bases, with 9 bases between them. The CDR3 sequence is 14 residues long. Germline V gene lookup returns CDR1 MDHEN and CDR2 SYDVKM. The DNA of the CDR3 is TGTGCCAGCAGACGAAGGCTTAGCAATCAGCCCCAGCATTTT. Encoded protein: CASRRRLSNQPQHF.

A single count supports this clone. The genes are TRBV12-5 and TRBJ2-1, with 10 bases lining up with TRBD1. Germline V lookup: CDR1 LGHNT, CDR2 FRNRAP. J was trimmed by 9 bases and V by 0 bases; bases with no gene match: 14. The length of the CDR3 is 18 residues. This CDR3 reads CASGLVIIPGQGFVEQFF. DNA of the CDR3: TGTGCTAGTGGTTTGGTAATAATACCGGGACAGGGGTTCGTTGAGCAGTTCTTC.

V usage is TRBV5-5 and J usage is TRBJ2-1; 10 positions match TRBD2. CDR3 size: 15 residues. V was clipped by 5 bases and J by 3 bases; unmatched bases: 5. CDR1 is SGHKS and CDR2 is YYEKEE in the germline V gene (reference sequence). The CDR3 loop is CASRPGLADYNEQFF. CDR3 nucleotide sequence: TGTGCCAGCAGACCCGGACTAGCGGACTACAATGAGCAGTTCTTC.

CDR3 bases: TGTGCCAGCAGCAAAGGCGCCTGGCCGGTTTCCTACGAGCAGTACTTC. Its protein is CASSKGAWPVSYEQYF. The rearrangement joins TRBV7-8 to TRBJ2-7, with D hard to call. Per germline, CDR1 SGHVS and CDR2 FQNEAQ. CDR3 length: 16 residues. V gave up 5 bases and J gave up 1 base, with 18 bases separating them.

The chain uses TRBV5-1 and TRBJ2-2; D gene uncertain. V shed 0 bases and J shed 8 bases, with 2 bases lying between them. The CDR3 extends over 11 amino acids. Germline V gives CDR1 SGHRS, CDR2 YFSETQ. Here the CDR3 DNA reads TGCGCCAGCAGCTTGGATGGGGAGCTGTTTTTT. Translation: CASSLDGELFF.

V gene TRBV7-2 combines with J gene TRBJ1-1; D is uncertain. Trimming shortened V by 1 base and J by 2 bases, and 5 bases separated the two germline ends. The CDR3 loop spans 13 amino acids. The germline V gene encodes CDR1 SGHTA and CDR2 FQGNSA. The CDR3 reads CASSLGANTEAFF. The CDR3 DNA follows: TGTGCCAGCAGCTTAGGGGCTAACACTGAAGCTTTCTTT. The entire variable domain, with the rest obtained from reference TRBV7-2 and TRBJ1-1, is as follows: GAGVSQSPSNKVTEKGKDVELRCDPISGHTALYWYRQSLGQGLEFLIYFQGNSAPDKSGLPSDRFSAERTGGSVSTLTIQRTQQEDSAVYLCASSLGANTEAFFGQGTRLTVV.